This TCR beta chain appears in the sequencing data of a study of T-cell memory formation after mild COVID-19. About the study: The TCR clusters were mostly specific to one donor. Overall study findings and caveats: Pre-infection memory contained some responding clones, which suggested that cross-reactive memory had joined. CD8+ contracting clones occupied EMRA, while CD4+ ones occupied mainly CM and EM. Whether day 37 second-wave clones are SARS-CoV-2-specific was not confirmed.

This clonotype was observed a few times. Its specificity is not known. Via MiXCR, TCRdb re-called the 5' RACE reads, giving one row per CDR3 protein. The sample includes 65,000 to 90,000 distinct CDR3 sequences, about 13% of them seen just once. The CDR3 runs to 13 residues. Deletions cut 1 base from V and 3 bases from J, with 4 bases between. Germline CDR1 is SEHNR and CDR2 is FQNEAQ (reference sequence). The V call is TRBV7-9, the J call TRBJ1-5, with no clear D. Source material: PBMCs or a T cell subset sorted from them (not recorded which). This sequence originates from a man between 18 and 29 years old who had mild COVID-19 (a few samples of this study predate the infection). Cell type and time point are not known. CDR3 in DNA: TGTGCCAGCAGCTTAGGTCACAATCAGCCCCAGCATTTT. Encoded protein: CASSLGHNQPQHF.